This record covers a single TCR beta chain. The antigen is undetermined. CDR1 is GTSNPN and CDR2 is SVGIG in the germline V gene (reference sequence). The length of the CDR3 is 15 residues. The V gene end was trimmed by 1 base and the J gene end by 5 bases; junction bases not matched to a gene: 7. The sample is drawn from a study of sequential checkpoint blockade in melanoma. About the research overall: TCRbeta immunosequencing was performed on DNA from roughly 90 pretreatment melanoma tumor samples.

Study-level results: In arm A, pretreatment tumor clonality was associated with response.

Measured with immunoSEQ multiplex PCR; TCRdb has only the in-frame clones, and not every one. Of some 8,000 clones listed, around a quarter are singletons. Treatment noted: randomized to nivolumab then ipilimumab (arm A) or the reverse (arm B). The source is a human donor with melanoma. The starting material was tumor tissue (inferred from file names), obtained from a patient given nivolumab and ipilimumab in sequence. The chain employs TRBV30 and TRBJ2-3; 9 positions agree with TRBD2. DNA of the CDR3: TGTGCCTGGAGTGGCGCGGGAGGGCAGGTAGATACGCAGTATTTT. Translated: CAWSGAGGQVDTQYF.